A single sample is the source of the 27 T cell receptor beta chains below, sequenced in a study of blood T cell repertoires in COVID-19. TCRdb's table, derived via immunoSEQ multiplex PCR, lists solely in-frame clones and lacks some. In the table there are some 190,000 clones, approximately 91% of which are singletons. The sample was peripheral blood. Every receptor here comes from a young man with active or convalescent COVID-19.

In its sample, this clone was seen a few times. The V and J genes are TRBV6-6 and TRBJ2-7, with unresolved D. The CDR3 is made up of 12 amino acids. Trimming left V 0 bases short and J 5 bases short, with 5 bases between. CDR1 is MNHNY, CDR2 SVGAGI, per germline (reference sequence). The CDR3 bases are TGTGCCAGCAGTTACTCGCGTGACGAGCAGTACTTC. It is translated as CASSYSRDEQYF.

Only one count was recorded for this clone. The chain couples TRBV5-6 to TRBJ1-4; D might be TRBD1 (5 bases). The germline gives CDR1 SGHDT, CDR2 YYEEEE. The CDR3 spans 14 residues. The V end lost 3 bases, the J end lost 7 bases, and 13 bases lay between the germline ends. CDR3 loop: CASSYGQGGEKLFF. CDR3 in DNA: TGTGCCAGCAGCTACGGGCAGGGCGGTGAAAAACTGTTTTTT.

This clone was observed a few times. The chain combines TRBV7-2 with TRBJ2-7, with TRBD2 matching over 9 bases. CDR3 length: 15 residues. Per germline, CDR1 SGHTA and CDR2 FQGNSA. The V segment lost 5 bases and the J segment 2 bases; nucleotides outside the gene matches: 7. The CDR3 spells CASSARLAETYEQYF. DNA of the CDR3: TGTGCCAGCAGCGCGAGACTAGCGGAGACCTACGAGCAGTACTTC. Full variable domain (remainder filled in from reference TRBV7-2 and TRBJ2-7): GAGVSQSPSNKVTEKGKDVELRCDPISGHTALYWYRQSLGQGLEFLIYFQGNSAPDKSGLPSDRFSAERTGGSVSTLTIQRTQQEDSAVYLCASSARLAETYEQYFGPGTRLTVT.

The chain joins TRBV18 to TRBJ1-1; TRBD1 might be the D (5 bases). The V end was cut by 2 bases, the J end by 0 bases, with 25 bases between. The CDR3 runs to 20 residues. Germline CDR1 KGHSH, CDR2 LQKENI. The CDR3 sequence: CASSPFPGTPTSNMNTEAFF. The CDR3 DNA sequence: TGTGCCAGCTCACCATTCCCCGGGACCCCAACTAGCAACATGAACACTGAAGCTTTCTTT.

The chain is built from TRBV29-1 and TRBJ2-3, with D possibly matching TRBD2 (6 bases). The CDR3 loop spans 15 amino acids. The germline V gene has CDR1 SQVTM and CDR2 ANQGSEA. Trimming took off 2 bases at V and 7 bases at J, with 19 bases between the two ends. The CDR3 DNA reads TGCAGCGTTGAATCAGTGGGCGGGGTAAGGAATACGCAGTATTTT. This translates into CSVESVGGVRNTQYF.

The gene calls are TRBV27 and TRBJ2-1, with 9 bases fitting TRBD1. Per germline, CDR1 MNHEY and CDR2 SMNVEV (reference sequence). Unmatched junction bases numbered 5, after V lost 5 bases and J lost 6 bases. This CDR3 is built from 14 residues. CDR3: CASSRGTGSNEQFF. DNA for the CDR3: TGTGCCAGCAGTCGTGGGACAGGGAGCAATGAGCAGTTCTTC.

V is TRBV15 and J is TRBJ2-1; unclear D gene. With 5 bases removed from V and 5 bases from J, the gap between germline ends came to 10 bases. The CDR3 is 13 residues long. The germline CDR1 and CDR2 sequences are LNHNV and YYDKDF (reference sequence). Here the CDR3 DNA reads TGTGCCACCAGCTACCGACGGGACAATGAGCAGTTCTTC. Protein: CATSYRRDNEQFF.

This rearrangement joins TRBV19 to TRBJ2-3, with D hard to call. Germline V lookup: CDR1 LNHDA, CDR2 SQIVND (reference sequence). V dropped 2 bases and J dropped 3 bases, with 12 bases sitting between them. The CDR3 is 15 residues long. The CDR3 here is CASSIKRFRTDTQYF. The CDR3 coding sequence is TGTGCCAGTAGTATAAAACGGTTTCGGACAGATACGCAGTATTTT.

The chain has TRBV18 and TRBJ2-2, with D possibly being TRBD2 (6 bases). Germline CDR1 and CDR2: KGHSH and LQKENI. The ends were cut back, 3 bases at V and 1 base at J, with 15 bases in the middle. The CDR3 sequence is 17 residues long. The CDR3 loop is CASSPGGSGRNTGELFF. Here the CDR3 DNA reads TGTGCCAGCTCACCGGGGGGTTCAGGAAGGAACACCGGGGAGCTGTTTTTT.

V gene TRBV11-3 combines with J gene TRBJ2-1, with D maybe TRBD1 (5 bases). Germline CDR1 is SGHNT and CDR2 is YENEEA. Trimming cost V 4 bases and J 1 base, with 11 bases left between them. There are 15 residues in the CDR3. CDR3 sequence: CASSWRQGSYNEQFF. The CDR3 nucleotides read TGTGCCAGCAGCTGGCGCCAGGGATCCTACAATGAGCAGTTCTTC. The entire variable domain, with the rest obtained from reference TRBV11-3 and TRBJ2-1, is as follows: EAGVVQSPRYKIIEKKQPVAFWCNPISGHNTLYWYLQNLGQGPELLIRYENEEAVDDSQLPKDRFSAERLKGVDSTLKIQPAELGDSAVYLCASSWRQGSYNEQFFGPGTRLTVL.

V is TRBV30 and J is TRBJ2-1; D not resolved. The CDR3 loop spans 13 amino acids. The germline gives CDR1 GTSNPN, CDR2 SVGIG (reference sequence). The V end lost 0 bases, the J end lost 5 bases, and 8 bases lay between the germline ends. The CDR3 loop reads CAWSVGWDNEQFF. CDR3 nucleotides: TGTGCCTGGAGTGTCGGGTGGGACAATGAGCAGTTCTTC.

The chain uses TRBV7-8 and TRBJ2-7; 8 bases agree with TRBD1. With 5 bases clipped from V and 0 bases from J, the junction kept 9 bases outside the gene matches. The CDR3 is made up of 16 amino acids. In germline, CDR1 is SGHVS, CDR2 FQNEAQ. CDR3 DNA sequence: TGTGCCAGCAGCCCCTCAGGGGGCGCGACCTCCTACGAGCAGTACTTC. Translation: CASSPSGGATSYEQYF.

This clone was detected once. This sequence joins TRBV28 and TRBJ2-1; a weak D match, TRBD2 (5 bases). V was trimmed by 5 bases and J by 8 bases, leaving 7 bases between them. CDR1 and CDR2 from the germline V gene are MDHEN and SYDVKM. The CDR3 runs 11 residues. CDR3 coding DNA: TGTGCCAGCAGTGGGAGAGATGAGCAGTTCTTC. Protein sequence: CASSGRDEQFF.

The rearrangement links TRBV7-6 to TRBJ2-3; the D gene is possibly TRBD2 (5 bases). CDR1 is SGHVS, CDR2 FNYEAQ, per germline. This CDR3 has 15 amino acids. V lost 5 bases to trimming and J lost 6 bases, with 18 bases between them. The CDR3 DNA sequence: TGTGCCAGCAGCCCTGAATGGGAGCATTTGGATACGCAGTATTTT. The encoded protein is CASSPEWEHLDTQYF.

The CDR3 here is CASSQYVTGAGGEAFF. DNA for the CDR3: TGTGCCAGCAGCCAATATGTGACAGGGGCAGGGGGTGAAGCTTTCTTT. The J gene is TRBJ1-1, the V gene TRBV4-2; 8 bases are shared with TRBD1. The CDR3 is made up of 16 amino acids. Germline V gene data show CDR1 as LGHNA and CDR2 as YNFKEQ. V lost 2 bases to trimming and J lost 7 bases; unmatched junction nucleotides: 12.

This chain joins TRBV6-1 and TRBJ1-1; D is undetermined. CDR3 length equals 13 residues. V lost 2 bases to trimming and J lost 1 base, with 5 bases between them. Germline-derived CDR1 and CDR2 are MNHNS and SASEGT. As DNA, the CDR3 is TGTGCCAGCAGTGAACTCGGGAACACTGAAGCTTTCTTT. Protein sequence: CASSELGNTEAFF.

This clone was found once. The rearrangement uses TRBV6-1 and TRBJ2-5; TRBD2 aligns across 7 bases. Unmatched junction bases numbered 5, after V lost 2 bases and J lost 5 bases. The CDR3 covers 14 residues. CDR1 is MNHNS and CDR2 is SASEGT in the germline V gene. The CDR3 region has the DNA TGTGCCAGCAGTGAATGGGGGGGTGGTGAGACCCAGTACTTC. This codes for CASSEWGGGETQYF.

The V call is TRBV6-5, the J call TRBJ1-1, with 9 positions matching TRBD1. Germline V gene lookup returns CDR1 MNHEY and CDR2 SVGAGI. The CDR3 loop spans 14 amino acids. Unmatched junction bases numbered 4, after V lost 7 bases and J lost 1 base. As DNA, the CDR3 is TGTGCCAGCACCACGGACAGGGGGAACACTGAAGCTTTCTTT. This encodes CASTTDRGNTEAFF.

A note on this clone: A much larger clone differs by one base, so this may be a read error. V gene TRBV7-9 combines with J gene TRBJ1-1; 7 bases match TRBD1. The CDR3 length is 14 residues. V was clipped by 4 bases and J by 1 base; unmatched bases: 3. Germline V gene data show CDR1 as SEHNR and CDR2 as FQNEAQ (reference sequence). This CDR3 is CASSSQGWNTEAFF. The CDR3 nucleotides are TGTGCCAGCAGCTCACAGGGGTGGAACACTGAAGCTTTCTTT.

The sample holds one count of this clone. J is TRBJ2-7 and V is TRBV5-1, with 9 nucleotides matching TRBD1. V trimming: 0 bases; J trimming: 5 bases; junction bases outside the gene matches: 9. Germline CDR1 is SGHRS and CDR2 is YFSETQ. This CDR3 comprises 16 residues. CDR3 DNA sequence: TGCGCCAGCAGCTTGGATGGGACAGGGTTGAAGAACGAGCAGTACTTC. Amino acids: CASSLDGTGLKNEQYF.

The gene calls are TRBV5-4 and TRBJ1-5, with TRBD1 matching over 7 bases. Germline lookup yields CDR1 SGHNT and CDR2 YYREEE (reference sequence). The CDR3 runs 14 residues. V lost 4 bases and J lost 4; bases outside the gene matches: 5. The CDR3 loop reads CASSLDRENQPQHF. CDR3 nucleotides: TGTGCCAGCAGCCTCGACAGGGAAAATCAGCCCCAGCATTTT.

The chain employs TRBV5-8 and TRBJ2-2; 15 bases fit TRBD2. CDR1 and CDR2 (germline): SGHTS, YDEGEE. Losses at the gene ends were 4 bases for V and 6 bases for J; bases not matched to a gene: 10. The CDR3 is 18 amino acids. The CDR3 bases are TGTGCCAGCAGCAGGACTAGCGGGGGGGCCGTTTCGTCCGGGGAGCTGTTTTTT. It codes for CASSRTSGGAVSSGELFF. Variable domain in full (rest from reference TRBV5-8 and TRBJ2-2): EAGVTQSPTHLIKTRGQQATLRCSPISGHTSVYWYQQALGLGLQFLLWYDEGEERNRGNFPPRFSGRQFPNYSSELNVNALELEDSALYLCASSRTSGGAVSSGELFFGEGSRLTVL.

The chain links TRBV6-5 to TRBJ1-1, with TRBD1 matching 8 bases. CDR1 is MNHEY, CDR2 SVGAGI, per germline. V lost 6 bases to trimming and J lost 5 bases; unmatched junction nucleotides: 5. The CDR3 has 13 amino acids. In DNA form, the CDR3 reads TGTGCCAGCAGCCAGGGGGCCTTAACTGAAGCTTTCTTT. Translated: CASSQGALTEAFF.

V gene TRBV5-1 combines with J gene TRBJ2-1, with 7 nucleotides matching TRBD2. V lost 0 bases to trimming and J lost 5 bases; unmatched junction nucleotides: 5. This CDR3 is built from 15 residues. Germline CDR1 is SGHRS and CDR2 is YFSETQ. The CDR3 loop is CASSLVGTKNNEQFF. The CDR3 region has the DNA TGCGCCAGCAGCTTGGTCGGGACTAAGAACAATGAGCAGTTCTTC.

In its sample, this clone was seen once. The genes are TRBV18 and TRBJ1-1; D is undetermined. Germline V lookup: CDR1 KGHSH, CDR2 LQKENI. The length of the CDR3 is 13 residues. Trimming pared 5 bases from V and 2 bases from J, leaving 9 bases between. The CDR3 spells CASSSTFNTEAFF. DNA for the CDR3: TGTGCCAGCTCATCCACTTTTAACACTGAAGCTTTCTTT.

The chain has TRBV14 and TRBJ1-1; TRBD1 aligns across 7 bases. The V and J ends lost 3 bases and 7 bases, in that order; junction bases with no gene match: 2. CDR1 is SGHDN and CDR2 is FVKESK in the germline V gene. The CDR3 covers 12 residues. The CDR3 sequence: CASSHTGVEAFF. CDR3 sequence (DNA): TGTGCCAGCAGCCATACAGGGGTTGAAGCTTTCTTT.

This sequence joins TRBV6-5 and TRBJ2-7, with a tentative D call TRBD2 (6 bases). The germline V gene encodes CDR1 MNHEY and CDR2 SVGAGI. V dropped 7 bases and J dropped 6 bases, with 10 bases sitting between them. This CDR3 region has 11 residues. CDR3 amino acids: CASNNGGEQYF. As DNA, the CDR3 is TGTGCCAGCAACAACGGGGGCGAGCAGTACTTC.